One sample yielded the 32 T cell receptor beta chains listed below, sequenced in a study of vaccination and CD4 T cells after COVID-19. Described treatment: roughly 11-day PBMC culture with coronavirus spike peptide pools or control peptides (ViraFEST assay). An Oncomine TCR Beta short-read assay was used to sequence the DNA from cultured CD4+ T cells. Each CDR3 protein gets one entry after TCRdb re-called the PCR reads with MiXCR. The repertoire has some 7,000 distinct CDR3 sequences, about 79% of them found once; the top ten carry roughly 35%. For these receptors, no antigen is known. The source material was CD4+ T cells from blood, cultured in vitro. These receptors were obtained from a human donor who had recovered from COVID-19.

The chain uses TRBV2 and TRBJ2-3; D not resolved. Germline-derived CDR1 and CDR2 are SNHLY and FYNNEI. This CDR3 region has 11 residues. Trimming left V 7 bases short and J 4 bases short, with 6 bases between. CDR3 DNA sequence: TGTGCCAGCACATATCCAGATACGCAGTATTTT. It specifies CASTYPDTQYF.

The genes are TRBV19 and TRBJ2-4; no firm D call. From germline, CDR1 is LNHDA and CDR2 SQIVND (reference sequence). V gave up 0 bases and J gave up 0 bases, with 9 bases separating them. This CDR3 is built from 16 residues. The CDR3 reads CASSIELGLAKNIQYF. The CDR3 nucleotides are TGTGCCAGTAGTATAGAGTTGGGCCTAGCCAAAAACATTCAGTACTTC.

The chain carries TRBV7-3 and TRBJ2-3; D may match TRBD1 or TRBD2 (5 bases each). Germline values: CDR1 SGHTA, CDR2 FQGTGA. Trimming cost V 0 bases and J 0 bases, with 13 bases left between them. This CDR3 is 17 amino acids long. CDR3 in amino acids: CASSLTGRASSTDTQYF. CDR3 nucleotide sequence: TGTGCCAGCAGCTTAACGGGGCGGGCCTCTAGCACAGATACGCAGTATTTT.

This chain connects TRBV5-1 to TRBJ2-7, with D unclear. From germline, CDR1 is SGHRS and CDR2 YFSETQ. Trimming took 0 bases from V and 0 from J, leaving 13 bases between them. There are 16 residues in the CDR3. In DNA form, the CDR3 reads TGCGCCAGCAGCTTGGTCCCGCAGGTGGACTCCTACGAGCAGTACTTC. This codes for CASSLVPQVDSYEQYF.

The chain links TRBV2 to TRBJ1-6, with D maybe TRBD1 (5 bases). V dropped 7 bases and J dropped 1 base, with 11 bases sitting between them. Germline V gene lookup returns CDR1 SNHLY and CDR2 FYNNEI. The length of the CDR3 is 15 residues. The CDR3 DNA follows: TGTGCCAGCAATCGGGACGGTTCCTATAATTCACCCCTCCACTTT. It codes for CASNRDGSYNSPLHF.

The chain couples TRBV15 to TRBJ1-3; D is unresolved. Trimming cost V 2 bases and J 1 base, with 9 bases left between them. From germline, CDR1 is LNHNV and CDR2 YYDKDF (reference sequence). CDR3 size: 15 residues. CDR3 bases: TGTGCCACCAGCAGAAACCTCGGATCTGGAAACACCATATATTTT. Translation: CATSRNLGSGNTIYF.

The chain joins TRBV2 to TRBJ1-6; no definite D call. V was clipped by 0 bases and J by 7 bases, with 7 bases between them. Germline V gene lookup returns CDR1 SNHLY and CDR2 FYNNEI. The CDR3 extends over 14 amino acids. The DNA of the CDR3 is TGTGCCAGCAGTGAAGCTATAGAGAATTCACCCCTCCACTTT. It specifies CASSEAIENSPLHF. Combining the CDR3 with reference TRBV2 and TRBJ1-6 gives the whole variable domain EPEVTQTPSHQVTQMGQEVILRCVPISNHLYFYWYRQILGQKVEFLVSFYNNEISEKSEIFDDQFSVERPDGSNFTLKIRSTKLEDSAMYFCASSEAIENSPLHFGNGTRLTVT.

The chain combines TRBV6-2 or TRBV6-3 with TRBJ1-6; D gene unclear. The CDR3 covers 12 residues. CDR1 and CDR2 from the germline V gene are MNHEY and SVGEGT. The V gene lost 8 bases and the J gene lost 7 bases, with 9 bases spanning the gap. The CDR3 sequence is CASSTGNSPLHF. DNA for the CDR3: TGTGCCAGCTCAACGGGGAATTCACCCCTCCACTTT.

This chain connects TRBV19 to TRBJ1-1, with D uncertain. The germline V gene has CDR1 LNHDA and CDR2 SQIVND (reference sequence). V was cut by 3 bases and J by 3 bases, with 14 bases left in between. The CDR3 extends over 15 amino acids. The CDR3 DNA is TGTGCCAGTAGTATGTGGTCTGACGGGGACACTGAAGCTTTCTTT. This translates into CASSMWSDGDTEAFF.

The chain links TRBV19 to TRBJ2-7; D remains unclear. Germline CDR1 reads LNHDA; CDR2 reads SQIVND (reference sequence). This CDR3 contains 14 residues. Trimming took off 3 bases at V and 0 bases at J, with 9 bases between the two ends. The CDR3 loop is CASSISSRSYEQYF. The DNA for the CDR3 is TGTGCCAGTAGTATTAGCTCCCGCTCCTACGAGCAGTACTTC.

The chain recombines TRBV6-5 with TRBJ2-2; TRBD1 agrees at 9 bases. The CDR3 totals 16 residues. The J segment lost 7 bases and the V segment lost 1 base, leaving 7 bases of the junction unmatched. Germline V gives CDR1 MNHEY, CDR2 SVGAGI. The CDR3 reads CASSYLGQGGNGELFF. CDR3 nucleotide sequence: TGTGCCAGCAGTTACTTGGGACAGGGTGGTAACGGGGAGCTGTTTTTT.

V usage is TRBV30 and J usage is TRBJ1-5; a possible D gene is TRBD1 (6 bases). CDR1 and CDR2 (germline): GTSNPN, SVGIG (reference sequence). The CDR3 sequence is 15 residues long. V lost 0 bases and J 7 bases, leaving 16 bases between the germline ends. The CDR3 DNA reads TGTGCCTGGAGTGTGCTAGGGCAGGGGATACAGCCCCAGCATTTT. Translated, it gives CAWSVLGQGIQPQHF.

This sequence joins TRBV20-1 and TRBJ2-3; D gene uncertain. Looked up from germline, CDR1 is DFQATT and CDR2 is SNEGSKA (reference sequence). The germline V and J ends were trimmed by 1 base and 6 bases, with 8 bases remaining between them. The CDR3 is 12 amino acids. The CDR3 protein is CSARAGWDTQYF. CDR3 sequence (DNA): TGCAGTGCTAGAGCTGGTTGGGATACGCAGTATTTT.

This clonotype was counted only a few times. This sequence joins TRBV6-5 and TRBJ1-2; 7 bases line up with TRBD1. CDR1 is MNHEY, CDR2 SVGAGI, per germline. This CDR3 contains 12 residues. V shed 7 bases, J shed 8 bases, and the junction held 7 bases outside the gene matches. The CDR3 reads CASMLQGFGYTF. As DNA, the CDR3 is TGTGCCAGCATGTTACAGGGGTTCGGCTACACCTTC.

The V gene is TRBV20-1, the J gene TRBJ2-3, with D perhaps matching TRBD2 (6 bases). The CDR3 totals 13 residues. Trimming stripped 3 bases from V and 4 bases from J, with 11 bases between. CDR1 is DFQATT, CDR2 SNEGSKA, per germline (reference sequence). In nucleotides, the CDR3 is TGCAGTGCTAGGAAGGGACTTTCAGATACGCAGTATTTT. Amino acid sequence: CSARKGLSDTQYF.

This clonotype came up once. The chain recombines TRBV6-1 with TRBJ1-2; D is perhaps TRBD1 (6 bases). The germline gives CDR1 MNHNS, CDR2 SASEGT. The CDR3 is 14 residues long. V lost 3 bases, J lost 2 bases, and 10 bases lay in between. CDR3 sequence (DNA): TGTGCCAGCAGTGATCGGACAGTCAACTATGGCTACACCTTC. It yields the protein CASSDRTVNYGYTF.

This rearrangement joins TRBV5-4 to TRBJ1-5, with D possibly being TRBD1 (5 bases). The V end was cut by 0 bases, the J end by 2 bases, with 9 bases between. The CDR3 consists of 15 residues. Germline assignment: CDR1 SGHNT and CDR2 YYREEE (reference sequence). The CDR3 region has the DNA TGTGCCAGCAGCTTGGAACCAGGGCGCAATCAGCCCCAGCATTTT. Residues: CASSLEPGRNQPQHF.

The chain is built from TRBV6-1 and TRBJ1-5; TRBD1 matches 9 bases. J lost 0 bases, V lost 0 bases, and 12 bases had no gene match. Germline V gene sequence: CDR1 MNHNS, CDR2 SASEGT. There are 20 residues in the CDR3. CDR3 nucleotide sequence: TGTGCCAGCAGTGAAGCGCGGGGGAGGTGGGACAGGGTTAGCAATCAGCCCCAGCATTTT. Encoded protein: CASSEARGRWDRVSNQPQHF.

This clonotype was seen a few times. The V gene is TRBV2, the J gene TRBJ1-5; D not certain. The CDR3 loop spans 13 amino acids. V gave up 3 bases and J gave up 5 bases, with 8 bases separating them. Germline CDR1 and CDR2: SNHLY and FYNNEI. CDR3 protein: CASSDARHQPQHF. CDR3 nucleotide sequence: TGTGCCAGCAGTGATGCCCGGCATCAGCCCCAGCATTTT.

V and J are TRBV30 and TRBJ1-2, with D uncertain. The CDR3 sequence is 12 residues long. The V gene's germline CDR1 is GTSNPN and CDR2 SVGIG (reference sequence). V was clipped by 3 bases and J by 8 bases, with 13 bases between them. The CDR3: CAWSPSIWGYTF. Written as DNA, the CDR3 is TGTGCCTGGAGCCCCTCAATTTGGGGCTACACCTTC.

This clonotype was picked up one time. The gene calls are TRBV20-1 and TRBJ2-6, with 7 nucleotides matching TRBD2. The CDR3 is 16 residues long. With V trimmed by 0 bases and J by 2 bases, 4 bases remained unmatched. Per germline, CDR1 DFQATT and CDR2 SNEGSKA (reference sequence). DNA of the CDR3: TGCAGTGCTAGAGATCGCGCGGGGGCTGGGGCCAACGTCCTGACTTTC. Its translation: CSARDRAGAGANVLTF.

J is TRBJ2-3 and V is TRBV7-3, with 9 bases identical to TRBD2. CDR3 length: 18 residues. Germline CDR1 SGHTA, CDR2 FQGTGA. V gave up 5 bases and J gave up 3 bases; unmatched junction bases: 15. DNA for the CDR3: TGTGCCAGCAGCCCCCGGGGGGGGCGGGAGGGTTCTACAGATACGCAGTATTTT. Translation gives CASSPRGGREGSTDTQYF. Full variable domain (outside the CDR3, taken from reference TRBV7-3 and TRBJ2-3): GAGVSQTPSNKVTEKGKYVELRCDPISGHTALYWYRQSLGQGPEFLIYFQGTGAADDSGLPNDRFFAVRPEGSVSTLKIQRTERGDSAVYLCASSPRGGREGSTDTQYFGPGTRLTVL.

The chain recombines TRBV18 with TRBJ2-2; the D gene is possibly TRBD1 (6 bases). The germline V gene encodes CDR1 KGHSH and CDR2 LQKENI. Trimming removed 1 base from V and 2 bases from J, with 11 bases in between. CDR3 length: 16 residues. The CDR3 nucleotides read TGTGCCAGCTCACCACTTTGGGGGCGCAACACCGGGGAGCTGTTTTTT. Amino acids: CASSPLWGRNTGELFF.

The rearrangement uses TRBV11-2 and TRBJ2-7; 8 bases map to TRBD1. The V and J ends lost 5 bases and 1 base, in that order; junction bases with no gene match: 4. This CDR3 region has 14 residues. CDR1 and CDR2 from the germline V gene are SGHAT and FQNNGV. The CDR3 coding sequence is TGTGCCAGCAGCCCAGGGGGCCTTTCCTACGAGCAGTACTTC. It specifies CASSPGGLSYEQYF.

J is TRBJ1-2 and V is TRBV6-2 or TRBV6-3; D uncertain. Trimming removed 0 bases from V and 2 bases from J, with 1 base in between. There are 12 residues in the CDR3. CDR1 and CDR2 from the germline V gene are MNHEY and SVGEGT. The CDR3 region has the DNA TGTGCCAGCAGTTACTCCAACTATGGCTACACCTTC. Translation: CASSYSNYGYTF.

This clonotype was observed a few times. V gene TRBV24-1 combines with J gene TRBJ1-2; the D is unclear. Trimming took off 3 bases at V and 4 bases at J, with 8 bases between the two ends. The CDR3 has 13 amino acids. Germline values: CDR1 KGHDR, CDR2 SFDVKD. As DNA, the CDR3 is TGTGCCACCAGTGATCCACGAAGCTATGGCTACACCTTC. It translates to CATSDPRSYGYTF.

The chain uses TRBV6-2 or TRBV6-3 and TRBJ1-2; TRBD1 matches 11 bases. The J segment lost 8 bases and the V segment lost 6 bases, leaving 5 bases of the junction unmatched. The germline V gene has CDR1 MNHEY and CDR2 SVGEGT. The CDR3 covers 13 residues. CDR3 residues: CASSRDRGRGYTF. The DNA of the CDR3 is TGTGCCAGCAGCCGGGACAGGGGGAGAGGCTACACCTTC.

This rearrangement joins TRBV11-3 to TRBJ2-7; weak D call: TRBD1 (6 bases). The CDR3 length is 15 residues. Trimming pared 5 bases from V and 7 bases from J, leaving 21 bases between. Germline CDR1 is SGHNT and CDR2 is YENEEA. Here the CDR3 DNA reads TGTGCCAGCAGCCACAGGGTCGAGCGTTCGTGGGAGCAGTACTTC. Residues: CASSHRVERSWEQYF.

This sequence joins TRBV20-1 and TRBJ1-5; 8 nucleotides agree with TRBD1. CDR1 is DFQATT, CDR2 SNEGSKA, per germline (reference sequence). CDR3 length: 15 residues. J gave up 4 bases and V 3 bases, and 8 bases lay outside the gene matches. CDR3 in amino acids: CSASLEGQANQPQHF. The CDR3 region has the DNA TGCAGTGCTAGCCTCGAGGGACAGGCTAATCAGCCCCAGCATTTT.

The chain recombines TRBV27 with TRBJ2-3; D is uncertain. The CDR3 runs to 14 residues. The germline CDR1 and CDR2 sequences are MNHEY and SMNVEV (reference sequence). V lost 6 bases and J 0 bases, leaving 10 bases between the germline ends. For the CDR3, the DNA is TGTGCCAGCAGAGCATCCTCTAGCACAGATACGCAGTATTTT. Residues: CASRASSSTDTQYF.

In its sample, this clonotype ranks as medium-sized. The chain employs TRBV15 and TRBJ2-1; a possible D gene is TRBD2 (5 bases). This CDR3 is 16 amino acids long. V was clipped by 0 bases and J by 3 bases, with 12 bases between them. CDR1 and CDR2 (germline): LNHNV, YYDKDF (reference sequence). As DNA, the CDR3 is TGTGCCACCAGCAGAGATGTAAGCGGACTCTACAATGAGCAGTTCTTC. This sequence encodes CATSRDVSGLYNEQFF.

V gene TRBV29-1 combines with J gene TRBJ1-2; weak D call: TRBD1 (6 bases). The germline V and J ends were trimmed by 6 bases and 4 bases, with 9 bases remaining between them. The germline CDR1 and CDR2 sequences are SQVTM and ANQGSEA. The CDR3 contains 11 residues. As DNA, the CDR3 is TGCAGCGTGAGGGGGTTCTATGGCTACACCTTC. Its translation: CSVRGFYGYTF.